A selection of T cell receptor beta chains follows, all from one sample in a study of early stage breast cancer tumors. The repertoire was sequenced with immunoSEQ multiplex PCR; TCRdb's copy has only in-frame clones and lacks some. Here the sample spans more than 55,000 clones, over 60% being singletons. The specimen was blood. These TCRs come from a person between 30 and 45 years old with breast cancer. CDR3s include the opening cysteine and the closing phenylalanine or tryptophan. D genes are given only for firm matches. Clone size, where shown, is once, few, many, or a class for clones that have expanded.

V,J,D,size,DNA,CDR3
TRBV19,TRBJ2-7,.,.,TGTGCCAGTACCCCCGGGGGCGCCCCGAACGAGCAGTACTTC,CASTPGGAPNEQYF
TRBV7-9,TRBJ2-3,.,.,TGTGCCAGCAGCTTAATCAGTTTCACAGATACGCAGTATTTT,CASSLISFTDTQYF
TRBV7-3,TRBJ2-5,TRBD2,.,TGTGCCAGCAGCTTTAGTAGTAGCCTAGCGGGAGAGACCCAGTACTTC,CASSFSSSLAGETQYF
TRBV7-2,TRBJ2-1,TRBD2,.,TGTGCCAGCAGCTTAGGGGGAGCGGGAGTAAGTTTTGGTGAGCAGTTCTTC,CASSLGGAGVSFGEQFF
TRBV28,TRBJ2-3,TRBD2,once,TGTGCCAGCAGTTTTTCCAGCGGGAGGGCCCGTACGCAGTATTTT,CASSFSSGRARTQYF
TRBV7-9,TRBJ1-2,TRBD1,.,TGTGCCAGCAGCTTAGATACAGGGGTTTGGGTGGCTGGCTACACCTTC,CASSLDTGVWVAGYTF
TRBV11-2,TRBJ2-3,.,.,TGTGCCAGCAGCCTTACCGCGGGGATAACTGATACGCAGTATTTT,CASSLTAGITDTQYF
TRBV27,TRBJ2-7,TRBD1,.,TGTGCCAGCAGTTTACTAGGGGGCTCCGAGCAGTACTTC,CASSLLGGSEQYF
TRBV21-1,TRBJ2-7,.,.,TGTGCCAGTGGAGGACTAGGTCCCTCCTACGAGCAGTACTTC,CASGGLGPSYEQYF
TRBV11-3,TRBJ2-1,TRBD2,.,TGTGCCAGCAGCCCACGGACTAGCGACTCCAATGAGCAGTTCTTC,CASSPRTSDSNEQFF
TRBV10-2,TRBJ2-7,.,.,TGCGCCAGCTGTCCAGGGGAGGACGAGCAGTACTTC,CASCPGEDEQYF
TRBV5-1,TRBJ1-1,.,.,TGCGCCAGCAGCCAACCGGACAGATTAAACACTGAAGCTTTCTTT,CASSQPDRLNTEAFF
TRBV9,TRBJ2-1,.,.,TGTGCCAGCAGCGCGGACTATTTCAATGAGCAGTTCTTC,CASSADYFNEQFF
TRBV4-1,TRBJ2-1,.,few,TGCGCCAGCAGTTATATTGACAATGAGCAGTTCTTC,CASSYIDNEQFF
TRBV30,TRBJ1-2,.,few,TGTGCCTGGAGAGGACACCCTAACTATGGCTACACCTTC,CAWRGHPNYGYTF
TRBV5-1,TRBJ2-7,.,.,TGCGCCAGCAGCCGGGACTTGAATTCCTACGAGCAGTACTTC,CASSRDLNSYEQYF
TRBV6-1,TRBJ2-7,TRBD2,.,TGTGCCAGCACGGGGGAGGGCTACGAGCAGTACTTC,CASTGEGYEQYF
TRBV7-8,TRBJ2-1,TRBD2,.,TGTGCCAGCAGCTCTCCGGGACTAGCGGGAGGCAGAGGATCCTACAATGAGCAGTTCTTC,CASSSPGLAGGRGSYNEQFF
TRBV6-1,TRBJ1-6,.,.,TGTGCCAGCAGTGACCACTACCCCCTGGACATGTTTGGCCATGTACGACCCCTCCACTTT,CASSDHYPLDMFGHVRPLHF
TRBV28,TRBJ1-1,.,few,TGTGCCAGCAGAGAGATTCAGACGAACACTGAAGCTTTCTTT,CASREIQTNTEAFF
TRBV2,TRBJ2-7,.,.,TGTGCCAGCAGTGTTGACAGGTTTGGCGAGCAGTACTTC,CASSVDRFGEQYF
TRBV7-8,TRBJ2-1,.,.,TGTGCCAGCAGCTATCCCGAAGATTACAATGAGCAGTTCTTC,CASSYPEDYNEQFF
TRBV30,TRBJ2-1,.,.,TGTGCCTGGAGTCCCCGGGACAATGAGCAGTTCTTC,CAWSPRDNEQFF
TRBV19,TRBJ2-7,.,few,TGTGCCAGTACCCGGGACATAGATCGGAACTACGAGCAGTACTTC,CASTRDIDRNYEQYF
TRBV19,TRBJ2-2,.,.,TGTGCCAGTTCCACCATAGCACCCAACACCGGGGAGCTGTTTTTT,CASSTIAPNTGELFF
TRBV30,TRBJ2-2,TRBD2,.,TGTGCCTGGAGTGTAGGAGCGGGAGGATCCGGGGAGCTGTTTTTT,CAWSVGAGGSGELFF
TRBV4-2,TRBJ2-2,TRBD1,.,TGTGCCAGCACGAGAAGGGGGCGTACCGGGGAGCTGTTTTTT,CASTRRGRTGELFF
TRBV5-1,TRBJ2-1,.,once,TGCGCCAGCAGCTTGGACAGCTCCTACAATGAGCAGTTCTTC,CASSLDSSYNEQFF
TRBV9,TRBJ1-1,.,.,TGTGCCAGCAGACCCCATATGGGTTTCGCTGAAGCTTTCTTT,CASRPHMGFAEAFF
TRBV27,TRBJ2-7,TRBD2,.,TGTGCCAGCAGTCCCCGCTCTAGCGGGTACGAGCAGTACTTC,CASSPRSSGYEQYF
TRBV18,TRBJ1-1,.,.,TGTGCCAGCTCACCACTTAGGGACACTGAAGCTTTCTTT,CASSPLRDTEAFF
TRBV12-5,TRBJ1-3,.,.,TGTGCTAGTGGTTCGGGGTACTCTGGAAACACCATATATTTT,CASGSGYSGNTIYF
TRBV11-2,TRBJ1-1,.,few,TGTGCCAGCAGCTTGACGCGTCAGGGAGGGGCTTTCTTT,CASSLTRQGGAFF
TRBV4-3,TRBJ2-7,.,once,TGCGCCAGCAGCCTCGGAGGTGGGGCGGGCTACGAGCAGTACTTC,CASSLGGGAGYEQYF
TRBV4-1,TRBJ1-2,TRBD1,few,TGCGCCAGCAGCCAAGTCCGGGACAGATTCTATGGCTACACCTTC,CASSQVRDRFYGYTF
TRBV6-5,TRBJ2-7,TRBD1,.,TGTGCCAGCAGTTACCCTTCTGGGACAGCCCGCGAGCAGTACTTC,CASSYPSGTAREQYF
TRBV19,TRBJ2-1,TRBD2,.,TGTGCCAGCGCCGGGGGGGTGGAGTCTGATGAGCAGTTCTTC,CASAGGVESDEQFF
TRBV4-3,TRBJ2-1,TRBD2,few,TGCGCCAGCAGCCAATGGGGGACTAGCGGGAGCAATGAGCAGTTCTTC,CASSQWGTSGSNEQFF
TRBV19,TRBJ1-1,.,.,TGTGCCAGTAGTAGGCCGTGGGGGAACACTGAAGCTTTCTTT,CASSRPWGNTEAFF
TRBV19,TRBJ1-1,.,.,TGTGCCAGTAGTATAGTTAGGCAGCTGAACACTGAAGCTTTCTTT,CASSIVRQLNTEAFF
TRBV7-3,TRBJ1-2,TRBD1,.,TGTGCCAGCAGCTTAAGTGGGACAGGACCCTACACCTTC,CASSLSGTGPYTF
TRBV2,TRBJ1-1,.,few,TGTGCCAGCCTCATTGAGGGGAACACTGAAGCTTTCTTT,CASLIEGNTEAFF
TRBV25-1,TRBJ2-1,.,.,TGTGCCAGCAGTGCGCGACCCGACAATGAGCAGTTCTTC,CASSARPDNEQFF
TRBV21-1,TRBJ2-1,.,.,TGTGCCAGCATCTCCGGGGGCGTTAATGAGCAGTTCTTC,CASISGGVNEQFF
TRBV14,TRBJ2-7,TRBD2,.,TGTGCCAGCAGCCGCGGGACTAGCGGGTCCTACGAGCAGTACTTC,CASSRGTSGSYEQYF
TRBV18,TRBJ1-5,.,.,TGTGCCAGCTCACCGGAACGGATTAGCAATCAGCCCCAGCATTTT,CASSPERISNQPQHF
TRBV7-6,TRBJ1-4,.,once,TGTGCCAGCACCATTAATCGGCTTAGTACCGGGAGCAATGAAAAACTGTTTTTT,CASTINRLSTGSNEKLFF
TRBV27,TRBJ2-5,TRBD1,.,TGTGCCAGCAGTTTAGGCAGGGGGCGCCGTGAGACCCAGTACTTC,CASSLGRGRRETQYF
TRBV7-9,TRBJ2-1,.,.,TGTGCCAGCAGTTCCCCCGGGGCTAGTTACAATGAGCAGTTCTTC,CASSSPGASYNEQFF
TRBV11-2,TRBJ2-3,.,.,TGTGCCAGCAGCTTCGGGTCAGGGGGACTTACAGATACGCAGTATTTT,CASSFGSGGLTDTQYF